These 26 T cell receptor beta chains were sequenced from one sample in a study of blood T cell repertoires in COVID-19. The protocol was immunoSEQ multiplex PCR, while the TCRdb copy is restricted to in-frame clones and leaves out a portion. The sample shows fewer than 350,000 clones, 85% of them seen only once. Specimen: PBMCs or T cells enriched from blood (not recorded which). Every receptor here comes from a woman in her 30s who had been exposed to COVID-19.

This chain joins TRBV10-1 and TRBJ2-1, with D perhaps TRBD2 (6 bases). The germline V and J ends were trimmed by 5 bases and 8 bases, with 13 bases remaining between them. The CDR3 totals 13 residues. Per germline, CDR1 WNHNN and CDR2 SYGVQD (reference sequence). CDR3 in DNA: TGCGCCAGCAGTTGTCTTTCGGGAGATGAGCAGTTCTTC. Amino acids: CASSCLSGDEQFF.

This rearrangement joins TRBV19 to TRBJ2-7; D is possibly TRBD1 (6 bases). V was clipped by 5 bases and J by 7 bases, with 18 bases between them. The CDR3 is 14 residues long. Germline V gene lookup returns CDR1 LNHDA and CDR2 SQIVND (reference sequence). CDR3 residues: CASSPRDTIVEQYF. CDR3 nucleotide sequence: TGTGCCAGTAGTCCCCGGGACACTATCGTAGAGCAGTACTTC.

The chain carries TRBV3-1 (or the pseudogene TRBV3-2) and TRBJ2-3; 10 bases are a match to TRBD2. In germline, CDR1 is LGHDT, CDR2 YNNKEL (reference sequence). Unmatched junction bases numbered 3, after V lost 0 bases and J lost 3 bases. CDR3 size: 16 residues. Here the CDR3 DNA reads TGTGCCAGCAGCCAAGAGGGTAGCGGGAGGACAGATACGCAGTATTTT. Translating gives CASSQEGSGRTDTQYF.

This clone was picked up a small number of times. The V gene is TRBV30, the J gene TRBJ1-5; TRBD1 agrees at 7 bases. Unmatched junction bases numbered 7, after V lost 1 base and J lost 1 base. The length of the CDR3 is 16 residues. CDR1 and CDR2 from the germline V gene are GTSNPN and SVGIG (reference sequence). The CDR3 reads CAWSAPQGGSNQPQHF. In DNA, the CDR3 is TGTGCCTGGAGTGCCCCCCAAGGGGGCAGCAATCAGCCCCAGCATTTT.

The rearrangement joins TRBV6-5 to TRBJ2-1, with D perhaps matching TRBD1 (6 bases). V dropped 7 bases and J dropped 8 bases, with 15 bases sitting between them. This CDR3 has 13 amino acids. Germline V gives CDR1 MNHEY, CDR2 SVGAGI. The CDR3 sequence: CASTLGAGDEQFF. CDR3 DNA: TGTGCCAGCACCCTCGGAGCAGGGGATGAGCAGTTCTTC.

V gene TRBV21-1 combines with J gene TRBJ1-6; the table's D call, TRBD1, was not checked against the DNA. TRBV21-1 is classified as a pseudogene. CDR3 length equals 17 residues. The chain's CDR3 is CASLGSTASSYNSPLHF. The CDR3 region has the DNA TGTGCCAGCTTGGGTTCGACAGCCAGCTCCTATAATTCACCCCTCCACTTT.

V usage is TRBV7-3 and J usage is TRBJ2-3; D possibly corresponds to TRBD1 (6 bases). The germline V and J ends were trimmed by 3 bases and 5 bases, with 18 bases remaining between them. This CDR3 region has 16 residues. CDR1 SGHTA and CDR2 FQGTGA come from the germline V gene. This CDR3 reads CASSFNRDRGGDTQYF. CDR3 sequence (DNA): TGTGCCAGCAGCTTTAATCGGGACCGAGGGGGAGATACGCAGTATTTT.

The V gene is TRBV5-6, the J gene TRBJ2-3; TRBD2 matches at 7 bases. The V and J ends lost 4 bases and 2 bases, in that order; junction bases with no gene match: 10. The CDR3 runs to 16 residues. Germline V gene lookup returns CDR1 SGHDT and CDR2 YYEEEE. This CDR3 reads CASSPRGETPTDTQYF. CDR3 sequence (DNA): TGTGCCAGCAGCCCCCGGGGGGAGACCCCCACAGATACGCAGTATTTT.

This rearrangement joins TRBV5-1 to TRBJ2-3, with D perhaps TRBD1 (6 bases). The CDR3 is 13 residues long. The V end lost 5 bases, the J end lost 14 bases, and 21 bases lay between the germline ends. CDR1 and CDR2 (germline): SGHRS, YFSETQ. The CDR3 nucleotides read TGCGCCAGCAGACCACCCGACAGGCCCTCCGCGTATTTT. Its protein product is CASRPPDRPSAYF.

The chain combines TRBV28 with TRBJ1-1, with no clear D. Deletions cut 4 bases from V and 6 bases from J, with 12 bases between. The CDR3 has 13 amino acids. Germline V gene lookup returns CDR1 MDHEN and CDR2 SYDVKM. CDR3 in amino acids: CASSYLGFPEAFF. DNA of the CDR3: TGTGCCAGCAGTTACCTCGGGTTTCCTGAAGCTTTCTTT.

This clone has a count of ten or more. This chain joins TRBV5-1 and TRBJ1-3, with TRBD1 as a possible D gene (6 bases). The CDR3 length is 13 residues. The V and J ends lost 4 bases and 2 bases respectively, with 7 bases between them. Germline CDR1 reads SGHRS; CDR2 reads YFSETQ. CDR3 bases: TGCGCCAGCAGCGAGGGGGCTGGAAACACCATATATTTT. It translates to CASSEGAGNTIYF.

This chain joins TRBV5-1 and TRBJ2-7; D is possibly TRBD2 (6 bases). V lost 3 bases and J lost 6, with 28 bases in between. There are 18 residues in the CDR3. Germline values: CDR1 SGHRS, CDR2 YFSETQ. CDR3 region: CASSSLHGWTNTGTEQYF. The DNA for the CDR3 is TGCGCCAGCAGCTCCCTCCACGGCTGGACTAACACTGGGACCGAGCAGTACTTC.

This rearrangement joins TRBV20-1 to TRBJ2-1; perhaps TRBD1 as D (5 bases). Trimming stripped 3 bases from V and 7 bases from J, with 13 bases between. The germline V gene has CDR1 DFQATT and CDR2 SNEGSKA (reference sequence). This CDR3 is 13 amino acids long. The CDR3 protein is CSASRQGRNEQFF. DNA for the CDR3: TGCAGTGCTAGTCGGCAGGGAAGGAATGAGCAGTTCTTC.

The gene calls are TRBV27 and TRBJ2-1; TRBD2 agrees at 8 bases. Germline V gives CDR1 MNHEY, CDR2 SMNVEV (reference sequence). J lost 5 bases, V lost 0 bases, and 6 bases had no gene match. This CDR3 is built from 16 residues. This chain's CDR3 is CASSLSTVAGNNEQFF. For the CDR3, the DNA is TGTGCCAGCAGTTTATCGACAGTAGCGGGAAACAATGAGCAGTTCTTC.

This sequence joins TRBV28 and TRBJ2-2; 8 bases agree with TRBD1. After removal of 6 bases from V and 5 bases from J, the junction contained 5 bases not matched to a gene. CDR3 size: 14 residues. Germline V gives CDR1 MDHEN, CDR2 SYDVKM. CDR3 nucleotides: TGTGCCAGCAGCTTAAGGACAGGGACCGGGGAGCTGTTTTTT. Residues: CASSLRTGTGELFF.

V and J are TRBV11-2 and TRBJ1-2; 7 bases are shared with TRBD1. Germline CDR1 reads SGHAT; CDR2 reads FQNNGV. The CDR3 is 15 amino acids. The trim removed 5 bases at V and 4 bases at J, leaving 10 bases unmatched. The CDR3 DNA reads as TGTGCCAGCAGCCTCGGGACAGTCCGTATCTATGGCTACACCTTC. Translating it yields CASSLGTVRIYGYTF.

The rearrangement joins TRBV6-2 or TRBV6-3 to TRBJ1-2; 7 bases align to TRBD1. The junction had 2 bases not matched to a gene; V was cut back by 4 bases and J by 6 bases. The CDR3 runs 12 residues. Germline lookup yields CDR1 MNHEY and CDR2 SVGEGT. The chain's CDR3 is CASSSQGDGYTF. The CDR3, as DNA: TGTGCCAGCAGTTCGCAGGGGGATGGCTACACCTTC.

This chain links TRBV7-2 with TRBJ2-7; 10 nucleotides match TRBD1. The CDR3 extends over 15 amino acids. CDR1 and CDR2 (germline): SGHTA, FQGNSA. The V gene end was trimmed by 5 bases and the J gene end by 2 bases; junction bases not matched to a gene: 6. This CDR3 reads CASSQRTGGTYEQYF. The CDR3 nucleotides read TGTGCCAGCAGCCAGCGGACAGGGGGAACCTACGAGCAGTACTTC.

The chain is built from TRBV27 and TRBJ2-7; 7 bases fit TRBD1. The CDR3 is made up of 13 amino acids. The ends lost 7 bases at V and 3 bases at J; junction bases unmatched: 6. Germline lookup yields CDR1 MNHEY and CDR2 SMNVEV (reference sequence). CDR3 DNA: TGTGCCAGCACAGAGACAGGGAGCTACGAGCAGTACTTC. Translated: CASTETGSYEQYF.

V is TRBV7-9 and J is TRBJ2-1; 8 bases are a match to TRBD1. CDR1 and CDR2 (germline): SEHNR, FQNEAQ (reference sequence). V lost 2 bases and J lost 8; bases outside the gene matches: 17. The CDR3 length is 18 residues. CDR3 amino acids: CASSLYSGGTGNYHEQFF. For the CDR3, the DNA is TGTGCCAGCAGCTTATATTCAGGCGGGACAGGAAATTACCATGAGCAGTTCTTC.

The rearrangement links TRBV28 to TRBJ2-7; D perhaps matches TRBD2 (7 bases). Germline V gene data show CDR1 as MDHEN and CDR2 as SYDVKM. The length of the CDR3 is 14 residues. V lost 3 bases and J 4 bases, leaving 13 bases between the germline ends. This CDR3 is CASSFHGGRYEQYF. CDR3 nucleotide sequence: TGTGCCAGCAGTTTTCACGGGGGGCGTTACGAGCAGTACTTC.

A word on this clone: Other DNA sequences in this specimen translate into the identical CDR3. The chain combines TRBV5-4 with TRBJ2-5; a weak D match, TRBD1 (5 bases). V gave up 2 bases and J gave up 1 base, with 6 bases separating them. The CDR3 loop spans 13 amino acids. The germline V gene has CDR1 SGHNT and CDR2 YYREEE (reference sequence). CDR3 bases: TGTGCCAGCAGCTTTAGGGGCCAAGAGACCCAGTACTTC. Its protein product is CASSFRGQETQYF.

The chain carries TRBV15 and TRBJ2-1, with TRBD2 identical over 14 bases. Per the germline V gene, CDR1 is LNHNV and CDR2 is YYDKDF (reference sequence). The CDR3 is 17 residues long. The trim removed 0 bases at V and 6 bases at J, leaving 4 bases unmatched. CDR3 amino acids: CATSRDQGTSGSNEQFF. CDR3 sequence (DNA): TGTGCCACCAGCAGAGATCAGGGGACTAGCGGGAGCAATGAGCAGTTCTTC.

This sequence joins TRBV7-3 and TRBJ2-7, with 9 bases matching TRBD1. The CDR3 runs 19 residues. The J segment lost 3 bases and the V segment lost 2 bases, leaving 17 bases of the junction unmatched. CDR1 SGHTA and CDR2 FQGTGA come from the germline V gene. The CDR3 bases are TGTGCCAGCAGCTTAGCCCCGGGACAGGGTGTAGGCCGTTTCTACGAGCAGTACTTC. Protein product: CASSLAPGQGVGRFYEQYF.

The rearrangement uses TRBV3-1 (or the pseudogene TRBV3-2) and TRBJ1-1, with TRBD1 identical over 10 bases. V gave up 5 bases and J gave up 11 bases; unmatched junction bases: 11. The CDR3 covers 14 residues. The germline V gene has CDR1 LGHDT and CDR2 YNNKEL (reference sequence). The CDR3 DNA sequence: TGTGCCAGCAGCAACTCGGGACAGGGGCATTCGGCTTTCTTT. Protein: CASSNSGQGHSAFF.

The chain carries TRBV7-2 and TRBJ2-1, with 11 bases matching TRBD2. V gave up 6 bases and J gave up 3 bases; unmatched junction bases: 4. The CDR3 length is 15 residues. Per germline, CDR1 SGHTA and CDR2 FQGNSA. The CDR3: CASSSTSGIYNEQFF. The CDR3 DNA reads as TGTGCCAGCAGTTCGACTAGCGGGATCTACAATGAGCAGTTCTTC.